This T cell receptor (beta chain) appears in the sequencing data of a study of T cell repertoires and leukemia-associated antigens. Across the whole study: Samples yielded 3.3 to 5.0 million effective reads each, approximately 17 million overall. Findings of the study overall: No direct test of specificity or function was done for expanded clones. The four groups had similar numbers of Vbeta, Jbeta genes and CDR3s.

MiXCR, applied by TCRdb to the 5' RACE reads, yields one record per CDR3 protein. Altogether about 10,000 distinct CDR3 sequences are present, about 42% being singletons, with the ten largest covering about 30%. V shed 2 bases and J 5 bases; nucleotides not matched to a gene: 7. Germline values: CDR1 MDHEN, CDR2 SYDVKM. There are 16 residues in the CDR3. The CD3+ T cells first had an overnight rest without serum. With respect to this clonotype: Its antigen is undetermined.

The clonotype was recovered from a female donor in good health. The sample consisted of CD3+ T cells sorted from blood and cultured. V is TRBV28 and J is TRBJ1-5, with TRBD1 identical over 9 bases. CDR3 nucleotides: TGTGCCAGCAGTTTAGAGGGACAGGGAGGATATCAGCCCCAGCATTTT. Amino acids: CASSLEGQGGYQPQHF.